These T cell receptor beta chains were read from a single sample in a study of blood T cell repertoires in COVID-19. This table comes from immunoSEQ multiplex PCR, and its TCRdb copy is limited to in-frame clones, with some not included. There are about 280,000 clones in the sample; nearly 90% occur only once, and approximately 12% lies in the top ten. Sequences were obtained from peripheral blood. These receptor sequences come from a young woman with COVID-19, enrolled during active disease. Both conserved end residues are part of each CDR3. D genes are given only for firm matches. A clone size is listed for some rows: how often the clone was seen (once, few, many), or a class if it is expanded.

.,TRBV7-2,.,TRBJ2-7,TGTGCCAGCAGCCCTACCCCTGGCAGGGGATACGAGCAGTACTTC,CASSPTPGRGYEQYF
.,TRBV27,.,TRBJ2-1,TGTGCCAGCAGTCCCCTAGCAGAGGCCCCGTTCTTC,CASSPLAEAPFF
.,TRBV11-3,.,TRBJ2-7,TGTGCCAGCAGCTTTAAGGGCGAGGGCCCAACGCGAGAGCAGTACTTC,CASSFKGEGPTREQYF
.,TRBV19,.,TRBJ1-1,TGTGCCAGTGACTGGATCGGTGGCACTGAAGCTTTCTTT,CASDWIGGTEAFF
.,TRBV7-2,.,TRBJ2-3,TGTGCCAGCAGCCTACCCGAGGCAGATACGCAGTATTTT,CASSLPEADTQYF
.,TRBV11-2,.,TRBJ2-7,TGTGCCAGCAGCTTAGATCCCAACGAGCAGTACTTC,CASSLDPNEQYF
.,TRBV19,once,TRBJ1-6,TGTGCCAGTAGTATGATGGCGGGAACGAGCTCCTATAATTCACCCCTCCACTTT,CASSMMAGTSSYNSPLHF
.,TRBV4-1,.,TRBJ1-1,TGCGCCAGCAGCCAAGAGGTGAGGGTGCCTGAAGCTTTCTTT,CASSQEVRVPEAFF
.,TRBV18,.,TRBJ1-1,TGTGCCAGCTCTCTCGGGGGGGGCGAGGGCACTGAAGCTTTCTTT,CASSLGGGEGTEAFF
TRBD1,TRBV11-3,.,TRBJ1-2,TGTGCCAGCAGCCTCCAGGGGGGCGATGGCTACACCTTC,CASSLQGGDGYTF
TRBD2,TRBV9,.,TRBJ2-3,TGTGCCAGCAGCCCTCCATGGACTAGCGGGGGGGCGAGCACAGATACGCAGTATTTT,CASSPPWTSGGASTDTQYF
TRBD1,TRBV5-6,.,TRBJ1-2,TGTGCCAGCAGGGCCGGGACAGGGATATATGGCTACACCTTC,CASRAGTGIYGYTF
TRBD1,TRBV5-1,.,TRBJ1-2,TGCGCCAGCAGCCCAGGGGGCTCGGTCTATGGCTACACCTTC,CASSPGGSVYGYTF
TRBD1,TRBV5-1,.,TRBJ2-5,TGCGCCAGCAGGGACCCCGGGACAGGGGGCTTAGAGACCCAGTACTTC,CASRDPGTGGLETQYF
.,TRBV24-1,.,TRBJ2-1,TGTGCCACCAGTTCAGGGTACAATGAGCAGTTCTTC,CATSSGYNEQFF
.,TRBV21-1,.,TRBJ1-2,TGTGCCAGCAGCAAAGGCCAGGGGGACACCTTC,CASSKGQGDTF